This paragraph reports one T cell receptor beta chain. This clone was found a few times. What this receptor recognizes is not known. No much larger clone exists at a distance of one base, and base qualities are not known. Each donor gave one peripheral blood draw, averaging roughly 100 mL, which was collected into heparinised tubes. Using a panel that included CD45RO, CCR7, CD25, CD127, CD95 and CD27, naive, central memory, regulatory and stem cell-like memory CD4+ T cells were sorted on a BD FACSAria II. Every sorted population had a purity above 95%. PBMCs were isolated right away by Lymphoprep density gradient centrifugation and were stained directly, without culture. Samples were stained and sorted in pairs, with one healthy donor and one patient per experiment, so that batch effects were minimized. The germline V gene (reference sequence) provides CDR1 GTSNPN and CDR2 SVGIG. V is clipped by 5 bases and J by 4 bases, and the sequence between their germline boundaries is 12 bases long. From the cysteine through the phenylalanine, the CDR3 covers 12 amino acids. Only the CDR3 part of the read is kept: 36 bases, read in frame from the first base.

This record belongs to a study of beta chain features in type 1 diabetes (dated by TCRdb to 2017 to 2018). General notes on the study: No differences in mean age, gender distribution, total cell number or subset yield were found between patients and healthy donors. The study compared the TCRB repertoires of sorted circulating CD4+ T cell subsets in recently diagnosed type 1 diabetes patients with those in matched healthy donors. Naive and central memory subsets were obtained from all 30 or so donors, but regulatory and stem cell-like memory subsets were isolated from only 8 patients and about 8 healthy donors. A total of about 100,000,000 sorted cells were examined across all samples, and RNA yield correlated strongly with the number of cells per subset.

What the study reported, not specific to this receptor: PCR may preferentially amplify shorter templates, but because patient and control samples were amplified and corrected together, any resulting skew would affect both groups equally. At VDJ recombination sites, patients with type 1 diabetes made fewer insertions and deleted more nucleotides, a pattern implying thymic rearrangement abnormalities. HLA sub-analyses involved small numbers of individuals, so any influence of HLA type on TCRB rearrangement remained unresolved. Naive, central memory and regulatory TCRB repertoires appeared more similar among patients than among healthy donors. In all four CD4+ subsets, TCRB CDR3 length was moderately but significantly shorter in type 1 diabetes patients. Because cDNA rather than genomic DNA was sequenced, highly expressing activated cells could have been over-represented, although no difference in activation and CD3 levels was found between groups.

The entire amount of isolated RNA was reverse transcribed using the High Capacity cDNA Reverse Transcription Kit, so the sequenced TCRB transcripts were expressed ones. Deep immunoSEQ sequencing was applied to naive, central memory and regulatory T cell samples, giving an average of about 3.6 million total reads per sample. Sorted cells were lysed in RLT buffer, and RNA was extracted using DNase-treated RNeasy Micro or Mini kits according to cell number. To prevent cross-contamination, each cell subset was processed individually, whereas patient and healthy donor samples were processed jointly. Using the immunoSEQ multiplex PCR, TCRB sequences were amplified from cDNA into 87-bp fragments spanning the CDR3 region. Sequencing of the amplicons was done on the Illumina HiSeq platform. In the original analysis: PCR bias was computationally corrected using synthetic template baselines, reads within Hamming distance 2 were collapsed, and singletons that could not be merged were discarded. By aligning reads against IMGT, V, D and J genes, CDR3 length, and insertions or deletions at six rearrangement sites were assigned. Within each subset, clonotype counts were normalized to sorted cell number, after which true diversity and Gini coefficients were computed with the tcR R package. Repertoire sharing was quantified using the overlap coefficient calculated on TCRB nucleotide sequences. Sourced from immuneACCESS, this table was stored by TCRdb with only in-frame sequences that have V and J called. A share of the clones is absent; for the studies checked, an unresolved V gene accounts for under half, and the remainder has no known explanation. The DNA was the basis for D and trimming; V, J and clone size are from that table. Across this sample there are a few hundred thousand clones, with 27% seen only once. The top ten constitute roughly 4% of the sample.

The chain is encoded by TRBV30 joined to TRBJ2-7; tentative D gene TRBD2, with 6 bases matching. The receptor comes from a man under 40 in good health. The sample taken for sequencing was central memory CD4+ T cells from blood. In nucleotides, the sequence is TGTGCCTGGGGACGGGAGCTGTACGAGCAGTACTTC. This encodes CAWGRELYEQYF.